This T cell receptor (beta chain) was sequenced during a study of cytomegalovirus exposure and HLA in healthy donors. The PCR made use of 60 Vbeta and 13 Jbeta primers. The protocol was immunoSEQ multiplex PCR, while the TCRdb copy is restricted to in-frame clones and leaves out a portion. The sample has 150,000 to 200,000 clones; over 75% are singletons. This sequence originates from a girl under two years old in good health and CMV-seronegative. Material for sequencing was PBMCs.

The CDR3 DNA reads as TGTGCCAGCAGCTCGACCGGGACTAATTACGAGCAGTACTTC. Amino acid sequence: CASSSTGTNYEQYF. This rearrangement joins TRBV11-2 to TRBJ2-7; 7 positions agree with TRBD2. The CDR3 contains 14 residues. Trimming removed 4 bases from V and 4 bases from J; junction bases left unmatched: 7. Germline V gene sequence: CDR1 SGHAT, CDR2 FQNNGV.